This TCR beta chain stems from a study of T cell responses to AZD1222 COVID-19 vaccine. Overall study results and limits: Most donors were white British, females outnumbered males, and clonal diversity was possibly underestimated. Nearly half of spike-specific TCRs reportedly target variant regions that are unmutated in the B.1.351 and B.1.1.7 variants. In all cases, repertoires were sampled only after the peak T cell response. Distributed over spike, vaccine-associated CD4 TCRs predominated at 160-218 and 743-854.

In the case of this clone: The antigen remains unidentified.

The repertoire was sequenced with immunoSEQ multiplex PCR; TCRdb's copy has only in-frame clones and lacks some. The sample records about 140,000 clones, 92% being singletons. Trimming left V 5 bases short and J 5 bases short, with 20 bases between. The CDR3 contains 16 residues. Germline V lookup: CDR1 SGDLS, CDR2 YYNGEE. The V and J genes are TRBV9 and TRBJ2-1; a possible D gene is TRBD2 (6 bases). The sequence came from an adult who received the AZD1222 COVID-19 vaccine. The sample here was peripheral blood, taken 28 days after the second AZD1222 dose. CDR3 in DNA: TGTGCCAGCAGTGGGAGGCGTGAACAGCCGAACAATGAGCAGTTCTTC. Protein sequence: CASSGRREQPNNEQFF.